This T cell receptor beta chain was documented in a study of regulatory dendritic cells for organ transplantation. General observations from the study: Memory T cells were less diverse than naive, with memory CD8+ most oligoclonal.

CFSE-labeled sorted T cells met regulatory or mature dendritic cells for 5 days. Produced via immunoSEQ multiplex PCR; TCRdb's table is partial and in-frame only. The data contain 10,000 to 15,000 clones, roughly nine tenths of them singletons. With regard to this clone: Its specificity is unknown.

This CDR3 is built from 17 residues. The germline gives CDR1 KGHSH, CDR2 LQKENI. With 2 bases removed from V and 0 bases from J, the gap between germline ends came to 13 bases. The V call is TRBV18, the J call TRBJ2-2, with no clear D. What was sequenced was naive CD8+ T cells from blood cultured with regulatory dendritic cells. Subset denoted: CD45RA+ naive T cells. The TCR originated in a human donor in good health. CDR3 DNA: TGTGCCAGCTCACCAGAATCCGGCTACTCGAACACCGGGGAGCTGTTTTTT. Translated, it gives CASSPESGYSNTGELFF.